This note documents a single TCR beta chain sequence. The read stops 3 residues short of the end of the CDR3; the missing end is completed from the germline J gene. Some clones are missing from TCRdb's copy, which holds only in-frame ones; the method was immunoSEQ multiplex PCR. Recorded for this sample: roughly 48,000 clones. The J segment lost 6 bases and the V segment lost 5 bases, leaving 6 bases of the junction unmatched. Germline CDR1 reads LNHDA; CDR2 reads SQIVND (reference sequence). The CDR3 has 14 amino acids. The entry originates in a study of T cells in women clearing cervical HPV infection.

V is TRBV19 and J is TRBJ2-2; 7 positions agree with TRBD1. Material for sequencing was blood buffy coat. The sequence was obtained from a woman aged 18 to 75 with a cervical HPV16 infection that either progressed to CIN3+ or cleared (not recorded which). The CDR3 region is CASSFAGGAGELFF. The covered CDR3 bases are TGTGCCAGTAGTTTCGCAGGGGGTGCCGGGGAG. Full variable domain (remainder filled in from reference TRBV19 and TRBJ2-2): DGGITQSPKYLFRKEGQNVTLSCEQNLNHDAMYWYRQDPGQGLRLIYYSQIVNDFQKGDIAEGYSVSREKKESFPLTVTSAQKNPTAFYLCASSFAGGAGELFFGEGSRLTVL.